The TCR beta chain described here comes from a study of blood T cell repertoires in COVID-19 (dated by TCRdb to 2018 to 2020). Some background on the complete study: Collaborator samples came from the United States, Italy and Spain and covered acute and convalescent phases of COVID-19. Subjects who had been exposed to COVID-19, were actively infected with it, or had recovered from it provided the deeply sampled blood TCRbeta repertoires that made up the dataset. The prospective study material was composed of cDNA or gDNA derived from T cells, B-cell-depleted T cells, or PBMCs. The samples were drawn from two sources: the first 160 participants of the ongoing ImmuneRACE study, and fewer than 1,500 subjects contributed by 6 global collaborators. Sample metadata almost always included a de-identified subject ID, COVID-19 status, age in years and sex. Where available, HLA class I and class II types were taken from metadata supplied by the sample provider and were not determined by assay-based typing. The repertoires were released in a freely available public database intended as a resource for research on the immune response to SARS-CoV-2. Results and caveats for the whole study, not just this receptor: The quantity of clinical and demographic metadata differed by source and by participant and was supplied without curation.

Whole blood was collected in K2EDTA tubes by collaborating institutions according to the institutions' own protocols. For TCRbeta analysis, collaborators shipped samples as frozen whole blood, isolated PBMCs, or DNA extracted from either of those sample types. TCRbeta CDR3 regions were amplified from genomic DNA by means of the immunoSEQ Assay, a bias-controlled multiplex PCR. On the study's bioinformatics: Nucleated cell counts per sample were estimated from amplification of reference gene primers within the assay. To quantify the absolute abundance of each unique TCRbeta CDR3 rearrangement, sequence reads were collapsed and filtered. For each sample, productive Simpson clonality was calculated as the square root of Simpson's diversity index across productive rearrangements. The table was pulled from immuneACCESS by TCRdb, which kept in-frame rearrangements only. Such tables lose some clones; where checked, under half of the loss comes from unresolved V genes, and the rest has no known cause. Clone size and the V and J calls come from that table; the DNA yielded D and trimming. In all, the sample holds 150,000 to 200,000 clones, and roughly 83% of those were seen once. The ten largest make up roughly 9% of the sample.

CDR1 and CDR2 are drawn from the germline V gene: ENHRY, SYGVKD. The CDR3 holds 15 amino acids from the cysteine to the phenylalanine. Only the CDR3 DNA stays, 45 bases, in frame from base 1. Relative to germline, V is missing 3 bases and J is missing 10 bases, with 7 bases of the junction outside any gene match. Regarding this clone: This clone's antigen is unknown. Base qualities are not provided; no much larger clone lies one nucleotide away.

The origin of this receptor is a woman aged 80 or over with active or convalescent COVID-19. The chain employs TRBV10-3 and TRBJ1-6; 9 bases in between match TRBD1. The specimen sequenced was peripheral blood. The CDR3 in this case is CAISDPGQGISPLHF. The nucleotide sequence is TGTGCCATCAGTGACCCGGGACAGGGAATCTCACCCCTCCACTTT.